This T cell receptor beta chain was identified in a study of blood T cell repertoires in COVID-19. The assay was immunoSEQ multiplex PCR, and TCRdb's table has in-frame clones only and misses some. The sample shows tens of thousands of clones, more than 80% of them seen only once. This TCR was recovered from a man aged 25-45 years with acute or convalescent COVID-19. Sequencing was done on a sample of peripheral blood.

CDR3 loop: CASSPNPSGEGNTGELFF. CDR3 sequence (DNA): TGCGCCAGCAGCCCTAACCCGTCGGGGGAGGGTAACACCGGGGAGCTGTTTTTT. The rearrangement uses TRBV4-3 and TRBJ2-2, with 7 bases lining up with TRBD2. The CDR3 totals 18 residues. CDR1 is LGHNA, CDR2 YSLEER, per germline. V trimming: 4 bases; J trimming: 2 bases; junction bases outside the gene matches: 13.